What follows is one T cell receptor beta chain and its context. The data derive from a study of T cell changes during pregnancy in multiple sclerosis. Profiling relied on immunoSEQ multiplex PCR, and the TCRdb table lists in-frame clones only, not all of them. Of about 32,000 clones in the sample, about 93% were seen once. Trimming took off 1 base at V and 3 bases at J, with 10 bases between the two ends. The CDR3 spans 15 residues. Germline assignment: CDR1 SGHTA and CDR2 FQGNSA. This chain links TRBV7-2 with TRBJ1-3, with D perhaps TRBD1 (5 bases). The TCR comes from a female donor with multiple sclerosis, enrolled in a pregnancy study. The specimen was CD4+ T cells from peripheral blood mononuclear cells, collected in the second trimester of pregnancy. The CDR3 reads CASSLEAGIGNTIYF. CDR3 DNA: TGTGCCAGCAGCTTAGAGGCAGGGATTGGAAACACCATATATTTT.